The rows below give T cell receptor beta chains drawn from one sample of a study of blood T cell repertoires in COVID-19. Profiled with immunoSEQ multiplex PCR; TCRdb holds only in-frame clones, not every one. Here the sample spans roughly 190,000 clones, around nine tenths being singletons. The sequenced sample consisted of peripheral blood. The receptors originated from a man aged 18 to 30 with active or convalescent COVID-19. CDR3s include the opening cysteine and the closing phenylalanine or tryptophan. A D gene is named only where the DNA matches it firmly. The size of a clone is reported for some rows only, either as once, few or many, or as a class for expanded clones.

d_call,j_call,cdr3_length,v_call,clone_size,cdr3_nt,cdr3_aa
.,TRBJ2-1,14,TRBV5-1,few,TGCGCCAGCAGCTTGGAATTGGCCTCAAGTGAGCAGTTCTTC,CASSLELASSEQFF
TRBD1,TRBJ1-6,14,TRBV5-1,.,TGCGCCAGCGGGACGGACAGGGTGCAGTCACCCCTCCACTTT,CASGTDRVQSPLHF
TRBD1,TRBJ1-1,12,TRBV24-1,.,TGTGCCACCAGTGACGAGACAGGGGGTCGATTCTTT,CATSDETGGRFF
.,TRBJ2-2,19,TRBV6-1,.,TGTGCCAGCAGTGAAATTTATAGGCTTTCCGGGTCCAACACCGGGGAGCTGTTTTTT,CASSEIYRLSGSNTGELFF
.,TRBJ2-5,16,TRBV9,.,TGTGCCAGCAGCGTAGTTGCCCGGGTTCCGCAAGAGACCCAGTACTTC,CASSVVARVPQETQYF
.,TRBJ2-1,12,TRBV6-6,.,TGTGCCAGCAGTTACGGCGGTTATGAGCAGTTCTTC,CASSYGGYEQFF
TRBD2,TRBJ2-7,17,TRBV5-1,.,TGCGCCAGCAGCTTCCCAAAGGGCGGGGGGGCGCCCAACGAGCAGTACTTC,CASSFPKGGGAPNEQYF
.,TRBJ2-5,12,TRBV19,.,TGTGCCAGTACCGGAGGTGAAGAGACCCAGTACTTC,CASTGGEETQYF
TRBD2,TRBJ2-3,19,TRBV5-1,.,TGCGCCAGCAGCCAAGGACTAGCGGGGTATCGGGGTAACACAGATACGCAGTATTTT,CASSQGLAGYRGNTDTQYF
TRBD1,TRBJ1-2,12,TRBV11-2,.,TGTGCCAGCAGCCCGGGACAGAATGGCTACACCTTC,CASSPGQNGYTF
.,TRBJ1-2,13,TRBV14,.,TGTGCCAGCAGCCATACCGGTAACTATGGCTACACCTTC,CASSHTGNYGYTF
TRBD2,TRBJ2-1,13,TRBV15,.,TGTGCCACCAGCATCGGACTAGAGGCTGAGCAGTTCTTC,CATSIGLEAEQFF
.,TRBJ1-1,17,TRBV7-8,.,TGTGCCAGCAGCTTAGCGCTAAATTTTGGGGTGGGGGCTGGAGCTTTCTTT,CASSLALNFGVGAGAFF
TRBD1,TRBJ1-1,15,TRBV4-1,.,TGCGCCAGCAGCCAAGTAGGCAGGGGGATGACTGAAGCTTTCTTT,CASSQVGRGMTEAFF
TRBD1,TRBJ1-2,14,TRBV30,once,TGTGCCTGGAGGGGGACAGAGTCTAACTATGGCTACACCTTC,CAWRGTESNYGYTF
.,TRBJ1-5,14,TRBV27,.,TGTGCCAGCAGTTTATCGGAGGCAGTCCAGCCCCAGCATTTT,CASSLSEAVQPQHF
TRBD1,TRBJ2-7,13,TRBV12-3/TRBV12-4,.,TGTGCCAGCAAAAGGGGGCGCTCCTACGAGCAGTACTTC,CASKRGRSYEQYF
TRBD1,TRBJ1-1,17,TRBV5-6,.,TGTGCCAGCAGCTTGGGGGGGACAGGCGGAGTGAACACTGAAGCTTTCTTT,CASSLGGTGGVNTEAFF
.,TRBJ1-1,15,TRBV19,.,TGTGCCAGTAGTAAAGACCCAGGGGTGCACACTGAAGCTTTCTTT,CASSKDPGVHTEAFF
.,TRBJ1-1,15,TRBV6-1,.,TGTGCCAGCAGTGAAGATTTTTCCTCGTCTGTTGAAGCTTTCTTT,CASSEDFSSSVEAFF
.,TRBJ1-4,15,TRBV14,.,TGTGCCAGCAGCCAATACATCGGGATTAATGAAAAACTGTTTTTT,CASSQYIGINEKLFF
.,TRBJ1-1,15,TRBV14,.,TGTGCCAGCAGCCAAGACGACAGTCTGAACACTGAAGCTTTCTTT,CASSQDDSLNTEAFF